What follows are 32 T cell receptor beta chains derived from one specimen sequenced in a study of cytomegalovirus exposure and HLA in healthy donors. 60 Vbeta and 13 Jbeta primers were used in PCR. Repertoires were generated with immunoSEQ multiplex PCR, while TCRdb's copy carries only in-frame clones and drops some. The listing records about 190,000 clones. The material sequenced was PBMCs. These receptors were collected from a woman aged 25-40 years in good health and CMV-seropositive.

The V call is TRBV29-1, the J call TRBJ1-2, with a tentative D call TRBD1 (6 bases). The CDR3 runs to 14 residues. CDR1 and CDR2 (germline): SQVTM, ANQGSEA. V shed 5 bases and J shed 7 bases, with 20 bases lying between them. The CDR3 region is CSVRLDSFKAGYTF. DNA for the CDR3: TGCAGCGTTCGCTTGGACAGCTTTAAAGCTGGCTACACCTTC.

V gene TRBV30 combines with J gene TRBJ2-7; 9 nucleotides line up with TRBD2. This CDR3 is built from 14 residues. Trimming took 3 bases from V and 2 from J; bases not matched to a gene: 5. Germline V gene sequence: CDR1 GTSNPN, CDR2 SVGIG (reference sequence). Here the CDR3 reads CAWRLTSGTYEQYF. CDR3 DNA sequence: TGTGCCTGGAGGCTGACTAGCGGCACCTACGAGCAGTACTTC. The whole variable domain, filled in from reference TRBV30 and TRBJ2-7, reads SQTIHQWPATLVQPVGSPLSLECTVEGTSNPNLYWYRQAAGRGLQLLFYSVGIGQISSEVPQNLSASRPQDRQFILSSKKLLLSDSGFYLCAWRLTSGTYEQYFGPGTRLTVT.

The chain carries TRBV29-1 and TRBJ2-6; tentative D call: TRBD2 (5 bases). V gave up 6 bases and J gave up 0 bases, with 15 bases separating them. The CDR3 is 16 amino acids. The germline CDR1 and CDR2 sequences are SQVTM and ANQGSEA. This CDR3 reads CSVMGADPSGANVLTF. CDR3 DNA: TGCAGCGTAATGGGAGCTGACCCCTCTGGGGCCAACGTCCTGACTTTC. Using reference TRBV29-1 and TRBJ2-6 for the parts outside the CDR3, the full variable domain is SAVISQKPSRDICQRGTSLTIQCQVDSQVTMMFWYRQQPGQSLTLIATANQGSEATYESGFVIDKFPISRPNLTFSTLTVSNMSPEDSSIYLCSVMGADPSGANVLTFGAGSRLTVL.

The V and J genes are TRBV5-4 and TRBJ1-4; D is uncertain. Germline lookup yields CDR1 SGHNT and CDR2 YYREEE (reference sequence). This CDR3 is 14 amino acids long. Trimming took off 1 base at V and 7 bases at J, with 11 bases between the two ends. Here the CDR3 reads CASSLWGSGEKLFF. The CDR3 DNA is TGTGCCAGCAGCTTGTGGGGAAGCGGTGAAAAACTGTTTTTT.

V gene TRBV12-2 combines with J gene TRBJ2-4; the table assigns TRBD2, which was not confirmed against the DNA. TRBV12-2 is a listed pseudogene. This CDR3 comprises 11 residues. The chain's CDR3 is CASRFQGLADF. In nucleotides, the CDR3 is TGTGCAAGTCGCTTTCAGGGACTAGCAGACTTC.

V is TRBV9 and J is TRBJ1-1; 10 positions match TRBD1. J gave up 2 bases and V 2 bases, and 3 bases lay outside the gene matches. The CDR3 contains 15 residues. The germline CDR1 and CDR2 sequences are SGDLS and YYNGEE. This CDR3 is CASSVRDRGNTEAFF. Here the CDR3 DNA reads TGTGCCAGCAGCGTCAGGGACAGGGGTAACACTGAAGCTTTCTTT.

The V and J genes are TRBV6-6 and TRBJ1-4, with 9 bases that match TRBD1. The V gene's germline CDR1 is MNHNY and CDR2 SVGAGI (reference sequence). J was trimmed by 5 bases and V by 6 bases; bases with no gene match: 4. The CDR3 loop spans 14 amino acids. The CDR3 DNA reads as TGTGCCAGCAGACAGACAGGGGGGAATGAAAAACTGTTTTTT. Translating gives CASRQTGGNEKLFF.

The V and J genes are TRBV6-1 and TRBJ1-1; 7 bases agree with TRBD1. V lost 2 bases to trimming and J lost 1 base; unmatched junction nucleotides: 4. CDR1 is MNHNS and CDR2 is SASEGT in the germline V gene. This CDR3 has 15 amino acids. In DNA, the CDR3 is TGTGCCAGCAGTGAAAACAGGGGTTGGAACACTGAAGCTTTCTTT. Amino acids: CASSENRGWNTEAFF.

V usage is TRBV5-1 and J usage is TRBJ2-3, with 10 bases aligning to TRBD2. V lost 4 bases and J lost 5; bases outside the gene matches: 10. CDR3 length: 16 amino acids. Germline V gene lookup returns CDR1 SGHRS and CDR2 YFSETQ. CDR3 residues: CASSRGLAERVDTQYF. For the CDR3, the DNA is TGCGCCAGCAGCCGAGGACTAGCGGAGAGGGTAGATACGCAGTATTTT.

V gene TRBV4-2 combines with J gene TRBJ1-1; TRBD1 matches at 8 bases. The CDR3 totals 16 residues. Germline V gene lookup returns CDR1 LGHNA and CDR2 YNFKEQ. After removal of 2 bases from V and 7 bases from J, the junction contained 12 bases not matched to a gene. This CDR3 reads CASSQSRSQGADEAFF. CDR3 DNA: TGTGCCAGCAGCCAAAGTCGGTCCCAGGGGGCTGATGAAGCTTTCTTT.

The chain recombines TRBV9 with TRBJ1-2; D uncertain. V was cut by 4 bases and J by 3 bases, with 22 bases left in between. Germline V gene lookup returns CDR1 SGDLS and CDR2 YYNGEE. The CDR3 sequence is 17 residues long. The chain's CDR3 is CASSFGDIRPGDYGYTF. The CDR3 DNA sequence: TGTGCCAGCAGCTTTGGAGATATTCGACCCGGGGACTATGGCTACACCTTC. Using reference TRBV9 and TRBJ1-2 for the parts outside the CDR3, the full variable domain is DSGVTQTPKHLITATGQRVTLRCSPRSGDLSVYWYQQSLDQGLQFLIQYYNGEERAKGNILERFSAQQFPDLHSELNLSSLELGDSALYFCASSFGDIRPGDYGYTFGSGTRLTVV.

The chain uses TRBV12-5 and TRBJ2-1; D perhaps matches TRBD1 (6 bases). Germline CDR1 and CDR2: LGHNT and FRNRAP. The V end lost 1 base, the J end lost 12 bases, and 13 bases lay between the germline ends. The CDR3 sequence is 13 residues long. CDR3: CASGLGQELAQFF. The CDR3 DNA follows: TGTGCTAGTGGTTTGGGACAGGAGCTAGCGCAGTTCTTC.

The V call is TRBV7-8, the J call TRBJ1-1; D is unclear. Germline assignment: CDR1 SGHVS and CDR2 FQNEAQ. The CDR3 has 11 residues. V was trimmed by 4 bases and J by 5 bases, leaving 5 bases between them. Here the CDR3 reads CASSWRTEAFF. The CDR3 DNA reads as TGTGCCAGCAGCTGGAGAACTGAAGCTTTCTTT.

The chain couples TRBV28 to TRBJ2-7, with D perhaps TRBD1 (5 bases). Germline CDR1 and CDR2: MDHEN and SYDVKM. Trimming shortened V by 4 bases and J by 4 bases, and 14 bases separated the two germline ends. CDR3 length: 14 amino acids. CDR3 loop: CASSSPAGLYEQYF. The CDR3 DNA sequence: TGTGCCAGCAGTTCCCCCGCAGGGCTTTACGAGCAGTACTTC.

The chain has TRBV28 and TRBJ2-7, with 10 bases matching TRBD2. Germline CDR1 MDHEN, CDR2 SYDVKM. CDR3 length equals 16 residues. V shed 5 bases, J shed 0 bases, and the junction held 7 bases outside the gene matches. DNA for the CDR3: TGTGCCAGCAGTCCCGGGACTAGCGTCTTCTCCTACGAGCAGTACTTC. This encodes CASSPGTSVFSYEQYF.

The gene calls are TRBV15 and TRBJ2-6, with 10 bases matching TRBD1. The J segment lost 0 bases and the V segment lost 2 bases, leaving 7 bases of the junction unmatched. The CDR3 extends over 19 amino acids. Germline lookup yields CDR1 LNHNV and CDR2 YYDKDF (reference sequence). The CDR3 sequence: CATSRPDRGLSSGANVLTF. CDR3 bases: TGTGCCACCAGCAGACCCGACAGGGGGCTCAGCTCTGGGGCCAACGTCCTGACTTTC.

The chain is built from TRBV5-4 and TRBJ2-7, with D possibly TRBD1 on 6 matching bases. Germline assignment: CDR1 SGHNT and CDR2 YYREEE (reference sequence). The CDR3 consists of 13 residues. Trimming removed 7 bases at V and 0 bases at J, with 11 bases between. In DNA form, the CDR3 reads TGTGCCAGCGGGACACTAAGCTCCTACGAGCAGTACTTC. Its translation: CASGTLSSYEQYF.

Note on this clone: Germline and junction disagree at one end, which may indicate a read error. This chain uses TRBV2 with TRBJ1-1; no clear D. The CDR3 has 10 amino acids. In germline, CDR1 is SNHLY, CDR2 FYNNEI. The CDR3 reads CASSGDRFLF. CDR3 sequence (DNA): TGTGCCAGCAGTGGTGATAGATTCCTCTTT. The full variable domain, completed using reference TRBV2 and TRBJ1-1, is EPEVTQTPSHQVTQMGQEVILRCVPISNHLYFYWYRQILGQKVEFLVSFYNNEISEKSEIFDDQFSVERPDGSNFTLKIRSTKLEDSAMYFCASSGDRFLFGQGTRLTVV.

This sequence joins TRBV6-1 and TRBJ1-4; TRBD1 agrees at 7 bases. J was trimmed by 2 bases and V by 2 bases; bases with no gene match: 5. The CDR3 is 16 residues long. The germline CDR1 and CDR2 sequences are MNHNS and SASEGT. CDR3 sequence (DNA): TGTGCCAGCAGTGAAATCCTAGGGGGCACTAATGAAAAACTGTTTTTT. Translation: CASSEILGGTNEKLFF.

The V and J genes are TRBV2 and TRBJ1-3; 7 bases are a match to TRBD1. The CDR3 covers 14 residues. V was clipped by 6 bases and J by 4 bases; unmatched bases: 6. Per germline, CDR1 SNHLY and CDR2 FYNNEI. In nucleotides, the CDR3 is TGTGCCAGCAGCGCCCAGGGGGGAGGAAACACCATATATTTT. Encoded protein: CASSAQGGGNTIYF. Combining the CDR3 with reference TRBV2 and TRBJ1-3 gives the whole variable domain EPEVTQTPSHQVTQMGQEVILRCVPISNHLYFYWYRQILGQKVEFLVSFYNNEISEKSEIFDDQFSVERPDGSNFTLKIRSTKLEDSAMYFCASSAQGGGNTIYFGEGSWLTVV.

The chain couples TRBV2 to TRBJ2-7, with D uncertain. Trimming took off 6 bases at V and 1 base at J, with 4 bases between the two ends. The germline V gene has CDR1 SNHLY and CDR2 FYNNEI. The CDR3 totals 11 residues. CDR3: CASSPSYEQYF. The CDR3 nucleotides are TGTGCCAGCAGCCCTTCCTACGAGCAGTACTTC.

In nucleotides, the CDR3 is TGTGCCAGCAGTTCGCAAGACAGGGTTTTGAGCGAGCAGTACTTC. Protein product: CASSSQDRVLSEQYF. The chain has TRBV28 and TRBJ2-7, with 7 bases aligning to TRBD1. V was clipped by 4 bases and J by 6 bases; unmatched bases: 12. CDR3 length equals 15 residues. Germline CDR1 and CDR2: MDHEN and SYDVKM.

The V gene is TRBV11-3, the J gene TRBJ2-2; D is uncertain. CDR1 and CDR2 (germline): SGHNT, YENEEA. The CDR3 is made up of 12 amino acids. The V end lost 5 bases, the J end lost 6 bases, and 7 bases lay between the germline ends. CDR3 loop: CASSLLAGELFF. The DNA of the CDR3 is TGTGCCAGCAGCCTCCTTGCCGGGGAGCTGTTTTTT.

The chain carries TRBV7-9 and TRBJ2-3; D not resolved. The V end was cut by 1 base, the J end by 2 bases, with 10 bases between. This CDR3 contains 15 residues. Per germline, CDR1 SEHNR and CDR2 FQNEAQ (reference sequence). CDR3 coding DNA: TGTGCCAGCAGCTTAGTTCTAAATCCCACAGATACGCAGTATTTT. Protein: CASSLVLNPTDTQYF.

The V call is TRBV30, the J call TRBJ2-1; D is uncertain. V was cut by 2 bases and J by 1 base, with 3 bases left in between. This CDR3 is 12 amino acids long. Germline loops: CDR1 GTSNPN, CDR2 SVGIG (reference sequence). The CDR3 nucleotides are TGTGCCTGGAGTCCTTCCTACAATGAGCAGTTCTTC. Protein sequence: CAWSPSYNEQFF.

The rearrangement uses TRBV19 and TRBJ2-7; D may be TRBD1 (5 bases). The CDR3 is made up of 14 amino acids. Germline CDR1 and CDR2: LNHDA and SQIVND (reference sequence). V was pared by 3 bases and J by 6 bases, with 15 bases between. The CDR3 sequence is CASSIGQGPIEQYF. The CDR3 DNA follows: TGTGCCAGTAGTATTGGACAAGGCCCTATCGAGCAGTACTTC.

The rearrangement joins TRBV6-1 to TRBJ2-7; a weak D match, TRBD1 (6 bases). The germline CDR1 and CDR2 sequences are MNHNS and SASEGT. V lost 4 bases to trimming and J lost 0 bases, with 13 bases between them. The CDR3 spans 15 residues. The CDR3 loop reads CASSVGTIISYEQYF. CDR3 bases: TGTGCCAGCAGTGTTGGGACAATAATCTCCTACGAGCAGTACTTC.

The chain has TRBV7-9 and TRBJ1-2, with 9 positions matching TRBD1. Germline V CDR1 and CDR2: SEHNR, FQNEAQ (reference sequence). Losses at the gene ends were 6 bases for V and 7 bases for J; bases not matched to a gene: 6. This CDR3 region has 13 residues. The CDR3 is CASSTTGGTGYTF. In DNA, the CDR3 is TGTGCCAGCAGTACGACAGGGGGGACTGGCTACACCTTC.

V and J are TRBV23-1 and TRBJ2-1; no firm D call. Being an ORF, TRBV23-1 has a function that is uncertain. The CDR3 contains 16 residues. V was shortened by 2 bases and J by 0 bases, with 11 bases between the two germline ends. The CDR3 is CASSQETPCSYNEQFF. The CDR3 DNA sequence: TGCGCCAGCAGTCAAGAGACACCTTGCTCCTACAATGAGCAGTTCTTC.

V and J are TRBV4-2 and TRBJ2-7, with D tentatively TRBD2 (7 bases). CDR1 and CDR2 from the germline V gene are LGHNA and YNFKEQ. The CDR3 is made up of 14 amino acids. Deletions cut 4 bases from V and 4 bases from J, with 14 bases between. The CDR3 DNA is TGTGCCAGCAGCCCCTCGGGGGGCCAGTACGAGCAGTACTTC. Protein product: CASSPSGGQYEQYF.

CDR3 nucleotides: TGTGCCAGCCAGGGGGCCCAAGAGACCCAGTACTTC. Encoded protein: CASQGAQETQYF. The genes are TRBV18 and TRBJ2-5; 8 bases line up with TRBD1. The CDR3 is made up of 12 amino acids. With V trimmed by 8 bases and J by 1 base, 0 bases remained unmatched. Germline V lookup: CDR1 KGHSH, CDR2 LQKENI.

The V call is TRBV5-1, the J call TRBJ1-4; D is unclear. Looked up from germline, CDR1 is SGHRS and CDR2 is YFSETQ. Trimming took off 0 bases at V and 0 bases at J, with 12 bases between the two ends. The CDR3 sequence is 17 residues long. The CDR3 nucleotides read TGCGCCAGCAGCTTGGGGGCCCAAGTTGCAACTAATGAAAAACTGTTTTTT. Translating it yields CASSLGAQVATNEKLFF.